These 22 T cell receptor beta chains share one sample of origin, sequenced in a study of shared clonotypes between healthy human individuals. Generated by immunoSEQ multiplex PCR, the TCRdb table keeps only in-frame clones and is missing some. Seen here are millions of clones, 93% observed once, and the top ten hold more than 1.5%. CD45RO negativity and positive selection for CCR7 defined naive CD8 cells, a population that excluded terminally differentiated effector memory CD45RA+ cells. The specimen was naive CD8+ T cells from PBMCs. The receptor set was obtained from a man younger than 35 in good health. Some clones in this sample may be carry-over from other donors' samples.

This rearrangement joins TRBV27 to TRBJ1-1; D remains unclear. The CDR3 length is 15 residues. The V gene lost 2 bases and the J gene lost 7 bases, with 17 bases spanning the gap. Germline V lookup: CDR1 MNHEY, CDR2 SMNVEV (reference sequence). The CDR3: CASSLNPLAAFEAFF. The CDR3 bases are TGTGCCAGCAGTTTAAACCCCCTCGCAGCGTTTGAAGCTTTCTTT.

The chain combines TRBV6-6 with TRBJ2-5, with a tentative D call TRBD2 (5 bases). Germline V gene data show CDR1 as MNHNY and CDR2 as SVGAGI (reference sequence). V lost 6 bases and J 2 bases, leaving 13 bases between the germline ends. The CDR3 runs to 14 residues. The CDR3 spells CASRVNSEQETQYF. The CDR3 bases are TGTGCCAGCAGGGTAAATAGCGAGCAAGAGACCCAGTACTTC.

This rearrangement joins TRBV5-1 to TRBJ2-7; 7 bases fit TRBD1. CDR1 and CDR2 (germline): SGHRS, YFSETQ. V was clipped by 7 bases and J by 2 bases; unmatched bases: 18. CDR3 length: 17 amino acids. CDR3 bases: TGCGCCAGCGGTTCTTCTCCTAGGGACAGAGCTGCCTACGAGCAGTACTTC. Translation gives CASGSSPRDRAAYEQYF.

This chain uses TRBV19 with TRBJ2-6; D assignment may be TRBD1 or TRBD2 (5 bases each). Germline V lookup: CDR1 LNHDA, CDR2 SQIVND (reference sequence). The CDR3 runs to 16 residues. V dropped 5 bases and J dropped 0 bases, with 11 bases sitting between them. DNA for the CDR3: TGTGCCAGTAGTCCGGGGACGTTCTCTGGGGCCAACGTCCTGACTTTC. Protein product: CASSPGTFSGANVLTF.

This chain links TRBV4-3 with TRBJ1-3; unclear D gene. There are 16 residues in the CDR3. With 0 bases removed from V and 4 bases from J, the gap between germline ends came to 13 bases. In germline, CDR1 is LGHNA, CDR2 YSLEER. In DNA, the CDR3 is TGCGCCAGCAGCCAAGACCGTTGGTCAGACGGAAACACCATATATTTT. It translates to CASSQDRWSDGNTIYF.

For this clone: At one end, the junction sequence differs from germline, possibly due to a read error. Other DNA sequences from this sample encode an identical CDR3 as well. V gene TRBV27 combines with J gene TRBJ1-1, with D hard to call. The CDR3 sequence is 14 residues long. Per germline, CDR1 MNHEY and CDR2 SMNVEV (reference sequence). CDR3 sequence reads: CASSLYAGLGEAFF. Written as DNA, the CDR3 is TGTGCCAGCAGCTTATATGCGGGGTTGGGTGAAGCTTTCTTT.

The DNA of the CDR3 is TGTGCCAGTAGCCCAACGGTGAGGGACGGCACCTACGAGCAGTACTTC. Translated, it gives CASSPTVRDGTYEQYF. The chain recombines TRBV19 with TRBJ2-7; D may be TRBD1 or TRBD2 (5 bases each). This CDR3 region has 16 residues. Trimming removed 6 bases from V and 2 bases from J, with 20 bases in between. Germline loops: CDR1 LNHDA, CDR2 SQIVND (reference sequence).

J is TRBJ2-1 and V is TRBV7-3, with 8 bases identical to TRBD1. Germline CDR1 reads SGHTA; CDR2 reads FQGTGA. The CDR3 is 14 amino acids. Germline trimming cut 5 bases from V and 5 bases from J; bases unmatched to any gene: 5. CDR3 DNA sequence: TGTGCCAGCAGCCTGACAGGGGACCACAATGAGCAGTTCTTC. This codes for CASSLTGDHNEQFF.

The chain recombines TRBV4-1 with TRBJ2-3, with D possibly matching TRBD2 (5 bases). The germline V gene has CDR1 MGHRA and CDR2 YSYEKL. The CDR3 length is 14 residues. The germline V and J ends were trimmed by 4 bases and 8 bases, with 16 bases remaining between them. As DNA, the CDR3 is TGCGCCAGCAGCCTAACGCTGGGTCGGGGTACGCAGTATTTT. Translating it yields CASSLTLGRGTQYF.

The chain links TRBV9 to TRBJ2-3; 8 bases are shared with TRBD2. The germline CDR1 and CDR2 sequences are SGDLS and YYNGEE. The V segment lost 4 bases and the J segment 5 bases; nucleotides outside the gene matches: 9. The CDR3 has 15 residues. DNA of the CDR3: TGTGCCAGCAGCTTTCTTGGGCGGGAGGTAGATACGCAGTATTTT. It translates to CASSFLGREVDTQYF.

The chain has TRBV6-1 and TRBJ1-5; D is perhaps TRBD1 (5 bases). Trimming removed 0 bases from V and 0 bases from J, with 12 bases in between. Per the germline V gene, CDR1 is MNHNS and CDR2 is SASEGT. CDR3 size: 17 residues. The CDR3 coding sequence is TGTGCCAGCAGTGAAGCCGGGACGGCTTATAGCAATCAGCCCCAGCATTTT. It encodes CASSEAGTAYSNQPQHF.

Only one count was recorded for this clone. The chain couples TRBV2 to TRBJ2-1; D ambiguous. Germline loops: CDR1 SNHLY, CDR2 FYNNEI. Trimming left V 4 bases short and J 8 bases short, with 9 bases between. The CDR3 covers 12 residues. Here the CDR3 reads CASSARWDEQFF. DNA for the CDR3: TGTGCCAGCAGTGCCAGGTGGGATGAGCAGTTCTTC.

CDR3 in amino acids: CAWSSTGGALFRNGYTF. The CDR3 nucleotides read TGTGCCTGGAGTTCCACAGGGGGCGCCCTGTTTCGTAATGGCTACACCTTC. The chain joins TRBV30 to TRBJ1-2, with 9 bases fitting TRBD1. CDR1 and CDR2 (germline): GTSNPN, SVGIG (reference sequence). The J segment lost 6 bases and the V segment lost 2 bases, leaving 16 bases of the junction unmatched. This CDR3 is 17 amino acids long.

V gene TRBV27 combines with J gene TRBJ2-4; D may be TRBD2 (5 bases). The CDR3 is 13 residues long. Between the trimmed V and J ends, which lost 2 bases and 14 bases, there was a span of 16 bases. Germline V gives CDR1 MNHEY, CDR2 SMNVEV (reference sequence). The CDR3 DNA follows: TGTGCCAGCAGTTTAGGAGGCCCCCCCGCGAAGTACTTC. Translated: CASSLGGPPAKYF.

The chain uses TRBV27 and TRBJ2-3, with 9 bases identical to TRBD1. From germline, CDR1 is MNHEY and CDR2 SMNVEV (reference sequence). The CDR3 totals 14 residues. Trimming at V came to 5 bases and at J to 6 bases, leaving 6 bases not matched to a gene. The DNA of the CDR3 is TGTGCCAGCAGTGCCGGGACAGGGCGGGATACGCAGTATTTT. It codes for CASSAGTGRDTQYF.

V usage is TRBV11-2 and J usage is TRBJ2-3, with 7 bases that match TRBD2. This CDR3 is 17 amino acids long. The germline V gene has CDR1 SGHAT and CDR2 FQNNGV. Trimming at V came to 3 bases and at J to 2 bases, leaving 11 bases not matched to a gene. DNA of the CDR3: TGTGCCAGCAGCTTCCCTTCGGCGGGGGAGATCACAGATACGCAGTATTTT. Amino acids: CASSFPSAGEITDTQYF. The full variable domain, its missing parts supplied by reference TRBV11-2 and TRBJ2-3, is EAGVAQSPRYKIIEKRQSVAFWCNPISGHATLYWYQQILGQGPKLLIQFQNNGVVDDSQLPKDRFSAERLKGVDSTLKIQPAKLEDSAVYLCASSFPSAGEITDTQYFGPGTRLTVL.

The CDR3 loop is CASRGERPTNYGYTF. For the CDR3, the DNA is TGTGCCAGCAGGGGAGAACGACCTACTAACTATGGCTACACCTTC. The rearrangement uses TRBV6-6 and TRBJ1-2; no clear D gene. Between the trimmed V and J ends, which lost 6 bases and 0 bases, there was a span of 14 bases. Per germline, CDR1 MNHNY and CDR2 SVGAGI (reference sequence). The CDR3 is made up of 15 amino acids.

The chain is built from TRBV27 and TRBJ2-7, with D perhaps matching TRBD2 (5 bases). The V end was cut by 1 base, the J end by 1 base, with 14 bases between. Per the germline V gene, CDR1 is MNHEY and CDR2 is SMNVEV (reference sequence). This CDR3 region has 16 residues. The CDR3: CASSLFFGLASYEQYF. In DNA, the CDR3 is TGTGCCAGCAGTTTATTTTTCGGGCTAGCTTCCTACGAGCAGTACTTC.

The chain joins TRBV14 to TRBJ1-1, with 7 bases identical to TRBD1. V dropped 3 bases and J dropped 7; count of bases not matched to a gene: 8. Germline V gene data show CDR1 as SGHDN and CDR2 as FVKESK. The CDR3 contains 14 residues. CDR3 region: CASSQLGQAGEAFF. For the CDR3, the DNA is TGTGCCAGCAGCCAGCTTGGACAGGCGGGTGAAGCTTTCTTT.

This rearrangement joins TRBV10-3 to TRBJ1-3; D might be TRBD1 (5 bases). Trimming stripped 11 bases from V and 0 bases from J, with 23 bases between. The CDR3 is 17 amino acids. Germline CDR1 is ENHRY and CDR2 is SYGVKD. In DNA form, the CDR3 reads TGTGCCTCCTATCGGGGCGGGAGGATGATCTCTGGAAACACCATATATTTT. Translation: CASYRGGRMISGNTIYF.

This chain joins TRBV5-1 and TRBJ1-1; weak D call: TRBD1 (5 bases). The CDR3 covers 12 residues. Germline V CDR1 and CDR2: SGHRS, YFSETQ. With 7 bases removed from V and 6 bases from J, the gap between germline ends came to 13 bases. The DNA for the CDR3 is TGCGCCAGCGGGGGTCGCGGGGCTGAAGCTTTCTTT. This sequence encodes CASGGRGAEAFF.

This chain uses TRBV19 with TRBJ2-7; the D gene is possibly TRBD2 (5 bases). This CDR3 is 13 amino acids long. The germline CDR1 and CDR2 sequences are LNHDA and SQIVND (reference sequence). V was cut by 6 bases and J by 7 bases, with 16 bases left in between. The CDR3 reads CASSRDNSGEQYF. CDR3 coding DNA: TGTGCCAGTAGCCGGGATAACTCGGGGGAGCAGTACTTC.